This TCR beta chain was found in a study of regulatory T cells in long-lasting Graves disease. For TCR beta, libraries came from iRepertoire HTBI primers and Arm-PCR of CDR3 regions. MiXCR, applied by TCRdb to the multiplex PCR reads, yields one record per CDR3 protein. The sample records hundreds of thousands of distinct CDR3 sequences, roughly 15% being singletons. Time point in this sample: newly diagnosed GD, antithyroid drugs for less than 3 months. Making the TCR library involved RNA that had been extracted from PBMCs. American Thyroid Association guidelines were used to diagnose Graves' disease. The same data also contributed to another study, on T cells in Graves' hyperthyroidism and ophthalmopathy.

The sequence was obtained from a woman aged 40-65 years with Graves disease. The sample was peripheral blood mononuclear cells (PBMCs), taken at new diagnosis, from a patient treated with antithyroid drugs.

DNA of the CDR3: TGTGCCAGCCAACAGGGAAACTCTGGAAACACCATATATTTT. Translation gives CASQQGNSGNTIYF. The chain is built from TRBV6-1 and TRBJ1-3, with D tentatively TRBD1 (6 bases). Germline V CDR1 and CDR2: MNHNS, SASEGT. The CDR3 totals 14 residues. Between the trimmed V and J ends, which lost 8 bases and 0 bases, there was a span of 11 bases.